This T cell receptor (beta chain) was obtained from a study of regulatory T cells in long-lasting Graves disease. Germline V gives CDR1 MDHEN, CDR2 SYDVKM. Trimming took 10 bases from V and 3 from J, leaving 15 bases between them. The CDR3 runs to 14 residues. This clonotype was recorded many times. HTBI primers from iRepertoire and Arm-PCR of CDR3 regions yielded the TCR beta libraries. MiXCR, run by TCRdb on the multiplex PCR reads, gives a single entry per CDR3 protein. The sample consists of under 350,000 distinct CDR3 sequences, 20% to 25% of them appearing once. As for time point: persistent/refractory GD, antithyroid drugs over 5 years with positive TRAb. PBMC RNA was the source of the TCR library.

The chain couples TRBV28 to TRBJ2-2, with D tentatively TRBD1 or TRBD2 (6 bases each). The sequence derives from a female donor with Graves disease. The sequencing here drew on peripheral blood mononuclear cells (PBMCs), taken when the disease was refractory, from a patient treated with antithyroid drugs. DNA for the CDR3: TGTGCCACCATCAGAGGGGGGCACACCGGGGAGCTGTTTTTT. This gives the protein CATIRGGHTGELFF.